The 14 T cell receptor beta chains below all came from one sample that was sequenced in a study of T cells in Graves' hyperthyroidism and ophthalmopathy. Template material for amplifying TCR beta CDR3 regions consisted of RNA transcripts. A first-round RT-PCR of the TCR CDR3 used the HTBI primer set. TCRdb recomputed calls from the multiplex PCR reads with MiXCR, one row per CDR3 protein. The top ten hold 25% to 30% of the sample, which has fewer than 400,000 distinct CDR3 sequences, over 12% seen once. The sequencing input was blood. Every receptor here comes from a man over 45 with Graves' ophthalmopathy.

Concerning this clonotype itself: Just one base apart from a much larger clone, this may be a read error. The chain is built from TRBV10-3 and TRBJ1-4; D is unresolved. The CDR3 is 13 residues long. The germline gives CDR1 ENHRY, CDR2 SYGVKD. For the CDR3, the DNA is TGTGCCATCAATCGGGAGGTTAATGAAGAACTGTTTTTT. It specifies CAINREVNEELFF.

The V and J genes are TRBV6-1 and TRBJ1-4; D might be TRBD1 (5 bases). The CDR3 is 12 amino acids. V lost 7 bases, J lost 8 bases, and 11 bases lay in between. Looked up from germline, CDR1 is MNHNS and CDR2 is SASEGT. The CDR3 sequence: CASTREIEKLFF. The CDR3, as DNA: TGTGCCAGCACCAGGGAAATCGAAAAACTGTTTTTT.

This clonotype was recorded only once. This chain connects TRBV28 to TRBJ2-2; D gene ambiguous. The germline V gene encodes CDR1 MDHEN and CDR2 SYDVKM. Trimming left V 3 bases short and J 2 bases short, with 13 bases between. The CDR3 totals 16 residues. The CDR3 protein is CASSFVGLDNTGELFF. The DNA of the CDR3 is TGTGCCAGCAGTTTTGTAGGATTGGACAACACCGGGGAGCTGTTTTTT.

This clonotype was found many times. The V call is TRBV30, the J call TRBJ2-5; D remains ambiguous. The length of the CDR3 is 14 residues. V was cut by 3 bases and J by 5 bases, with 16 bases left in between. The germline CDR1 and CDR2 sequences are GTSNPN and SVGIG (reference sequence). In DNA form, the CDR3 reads TGTGCCTGGAGCCCCGGCACCCTCGGTGAGACCCAGTACTTC. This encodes CAWSPGTLGETQYF.

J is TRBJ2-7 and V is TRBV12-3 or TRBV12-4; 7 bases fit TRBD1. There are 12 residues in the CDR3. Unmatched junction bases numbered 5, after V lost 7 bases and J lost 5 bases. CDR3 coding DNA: TGTGCCAGCACCACCGACAGGGACGAGCAGTACTTC. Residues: CASTTDRDEQYF.

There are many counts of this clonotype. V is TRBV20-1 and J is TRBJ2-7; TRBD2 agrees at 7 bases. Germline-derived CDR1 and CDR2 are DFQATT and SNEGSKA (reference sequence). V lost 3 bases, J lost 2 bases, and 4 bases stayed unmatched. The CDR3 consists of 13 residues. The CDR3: CSARGGTPYEQYF. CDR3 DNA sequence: TGCAGTGCTAGGGGGGGGACTCCCTACGAGCAGTACTTC.

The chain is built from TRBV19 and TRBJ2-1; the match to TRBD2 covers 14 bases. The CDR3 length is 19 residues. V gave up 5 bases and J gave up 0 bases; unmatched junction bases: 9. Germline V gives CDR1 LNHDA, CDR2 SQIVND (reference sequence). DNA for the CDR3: TGTGCCAGTAGTCCCCAGGGACTAGCGGGGGTAAGCTCCTACAATGAGCAGTTCTTC. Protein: CASSPQGLAGVSSYNEQFF. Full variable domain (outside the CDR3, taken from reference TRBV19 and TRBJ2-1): DGGITQSPKYLFRKEGQNVTLSCEQNLNHDAMYWYRQDPGQGLRLIYYSQIVNDFQKGDIAEGYSVSREKKESFPLTVTSAQKNPTAFYLCASSPQGLAGVSSYNEQFFGPGTRLTVL.

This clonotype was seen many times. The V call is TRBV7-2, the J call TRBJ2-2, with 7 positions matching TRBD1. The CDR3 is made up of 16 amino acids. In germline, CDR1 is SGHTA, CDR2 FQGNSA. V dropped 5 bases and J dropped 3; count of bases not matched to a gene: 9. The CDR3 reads CASSRQTGLDTGELFF. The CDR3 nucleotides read TGTGCCAGCAGCCGACAGACAGGGTTGGACACCGGGGAGCTGTTTTTT.

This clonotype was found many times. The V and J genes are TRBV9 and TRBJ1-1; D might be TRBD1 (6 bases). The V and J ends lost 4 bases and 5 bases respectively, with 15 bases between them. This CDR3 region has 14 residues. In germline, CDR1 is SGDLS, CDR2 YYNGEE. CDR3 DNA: TGTGCCAGCAGCTTAACAGGGATGGGTACTGAAGCTTTCTTT. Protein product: CASSLTGMGTEAFF.

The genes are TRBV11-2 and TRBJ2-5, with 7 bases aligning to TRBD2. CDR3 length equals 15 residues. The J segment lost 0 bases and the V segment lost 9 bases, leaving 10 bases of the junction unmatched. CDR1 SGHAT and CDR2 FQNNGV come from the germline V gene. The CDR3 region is CASTFTGGNQETQYF. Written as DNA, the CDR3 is TGTGCCAGTACCTTCACCGGGGGGAACCAAGAGACCCAGTACTTC.

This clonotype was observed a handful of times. The CDR3 here is CASSSRSGSRQTQYF. As DNA, the CDR3 is TGCGCCAGCAGCTCCCGTAGCGGGAGTAGGCAGACCCAGTACTTC. The chain employs TRBV5-1 and TRBJ2-5; 9 positions match TRBD2. Germline V gene data show CDR1 as SGHRS and CDR2 as YFSETQ. This CDR3 has 15 residues. Losses at the gene ends were 3 bases for V and 6 bases for J; bases not matched to a gene: 9. Full variable domain (outside the CDR3, taken from reference TRBV5-1 and TRBJ2-5): KAGVTQTPRYLIKTRGQQVTLSCSPISGHRSVSWYQQTPGQGLQFLFEYFSETQRNKGNFPGRFSGRQFSNSRSEMNVSTLELGDSALYLCASSSRSGSRQTQYFGPGTRLLVL.

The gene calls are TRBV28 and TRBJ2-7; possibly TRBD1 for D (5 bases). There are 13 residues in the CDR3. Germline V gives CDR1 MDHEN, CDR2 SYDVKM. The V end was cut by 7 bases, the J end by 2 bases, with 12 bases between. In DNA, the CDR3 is TGTGCCAGCAACTCAGGGTTACCCTACGAGCAGTACTTC. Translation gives CASNSGLPYEQYF.

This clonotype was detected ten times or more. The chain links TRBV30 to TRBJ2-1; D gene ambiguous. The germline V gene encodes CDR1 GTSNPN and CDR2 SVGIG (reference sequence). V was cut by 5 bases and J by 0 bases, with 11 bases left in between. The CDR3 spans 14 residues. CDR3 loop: CAWSGTFSYNEQFF. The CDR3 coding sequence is TGTGCCTGGTCCGGCACCTTCTCCTACAATGAGCAGTTCTTC.

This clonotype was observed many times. Here the CDR3 reads CSADVPLTYNEQFF. In nucleotides, the CDR3 is TGCAGTGCTGACGTTCCTTTGACCTACAATGAGCAGTTCTTC. The chain uses TRBV20-1 and TRBJ2-1; no clear D gene. V gave up 5 bases and J gave up 2 bases, with 13 bases separating them. The V gene's germline CDR1 is DFQATT and CDR2 SNEGSKA (reference sequence). The CDR3 is 14 amino acids.